This TCR beta chain was observed in a study of T-cell memory formation after mild COVID-19. Background on the study: Most TCR clusters belonged to a single donor. Study-wide results and limits: A subset of responding clones appeared in pre-infection memory, suggesting cross-reactive memory joined. SARS-CoV-2 specificity of second-wave clones peaking day 37 was unconfirmed.

5'RACE with constant-segment primers built TCRalpha and TCRbeta cDNA libraries with UMIs. TCRdb reprocessed the 5' RACE reads via MiXCR and lists one record per CDR3 protein. The table lists about 260,000 distinct CDR3 sequences, approximately 7.6% of them singletons, with approximately 22% in the top ten. V lost 5 bases, J lost 2 bases, and 10 bases lay in between. The CDR3 runs 14 residues. Germline values: CDR1 SGHTA, CDR2 FQGNSA. To note about this clonotype: What it binds is unknown.

The chain couples TRBV7-2 to TRBJ1-5, with D tentatively TRBD1 (5 bases). The receptor comes from a young man who had mild COVID-19 (a few samples of this study predate the infection). Cell type and time point are not known. Sequenced material: PBMCs or a T cell subset sorted from them (not recorded which). The DNA for the CDR3 is TGTGCCAGCAGCCTACAGGATCGCAATCAGCCCCAGCATTTT. It yields the protein CASSLQDRNQPQHF.